This T cell receptor beta chain was sequenced in a study of OX40 agonist ivuxolimab in advanced cancers. General study results and limits: Clonal expansion in partial responders at 0.1-3.0 mg/kg ranked among the lowest.

Autoimmune disease history or systemic immunosuppression disqualified patients. Note on this clone: As yet, its antigen is unknown.

Germline V gene lookup returns CDR1 SQVTM and CDR2 ANQGSEA. The V and J ends lost 7 bases and 8 bases respectively, with 23 bases between them. This CDR3 is built from 14 residues. Sequencing was performed with immunoSEQ multiplex PCR; in TCRdb, only in-frame clones are kept and a portion is missing. The sample carries tens of thousands of clones, 90% recorded once. The sequence was obtained from an adult with an advanced solid tumor such as melanoma, head and neck, liver or kidney cancer. Sample: CD4+ or CD8+ T cells sorted from blood, taken in a trial of the OX40 agonist ivuxolimab. The genes are TRBV29-1 and TRBJ1-1, with D perhaps matching TRBD1 (6 bases). The CDR3 spells CSADPGGRPTEAFF. CDR3 coding DNA: TGCAGCGCAGACCCCGGGGGCAGGCCCACAGAAGCTTTCTTT.